This T cell receptor beta chain was recorded in a study of tumor-infiltrating lymphocytes in oesophageal squamous cell carcinoma. Using its own MiXCR run on the PCR reads, TCRdb lists one record per CDR3 protein. Among 20,000 or so distinct CDR3 sequences listed, about 35% were seen once. This clonotype was recorded many times. The sample was esophageal tumor tissue. This clonotype was sampled from a female donor with esophageal squamous cell carcinoma.

CDR3 amino acids: CASSLTGGGAEQYF. The DNA of the CDR3 is TGTGCCAGCAGTCTGACAGGGGGGGGAGCTGAGCAGTACTTC. This sequence joins TRBV6-1 and TRBJ2-3, with TRBD1 matching 9 bases. The end of the DNA is better explained by TRBJ2-7, so the J call may be wrong. This CDR3 has 14 residues. Germline V gene lookup returns CDR1 MNHNS and CDR2 SASEGT.